This passage covers 30 T cell receptor beta chains from one sample sequenced in a study of blood T cell repertoires in COVID-19 (dated by TCRdb to between 2020 and 2021). Library method: the immunoSEQ multiplex PCR assay. TCRdb took over this immuneACCESS table, retaining in-frame rearrangements with V and J assigned. Such tables are incomplete; in checked studies, under half of the missing clones stem from an unresolved V gene, and the remainder is unexplained. Here the sample has roughly 300,000 clones; over 75% occur a single time. The ten largest clonotypes hold 0.95% to 1.3% of the sample. Specimen: PBMCs or T cells enriched from blood (not recorded which). The receptor source for this set is a woman under 40 who had recovered from COVID-19.

V and J are TRBV10-3 and TRBJ2-2; D might be TRBD2 (6 bases). The CDR3 is made up of 18 amino acids. Germline V gene sequence: CDR1 ENHRY, CDR2 SYGVKD. Deletions cut 4 bases from V and 0 bases from J, with 18 bases between. The CDR3 loop is CAISVPGDFSANTGELFF. The CDR3 bases are TGTGCCATCAGTGTACCGGGAGACTTTTCCGCGAACACCGGGGAGCTGTTTTTT.

The V gene is TRBV6-2 or TRBV6-3, the J gene TRBJ2-7, with 7 nucleotides matching TRBD1. CDR3 length equals 15 residues. Losses at the gene ends were 5 bases for V and 0 bases for J; bases not matched to a gene: 7. Germline lookup yields CDR1 MNHEY and CDR2 SVGEGT. CDR3: CASSLGTVSSYEQYF. CDR3 bases: TGTGCCAGCAGTCTCGGGACAGTCAGCTCCTACGAGCAGTACTTC.

This chain joins TRBV7-9 and TRBJ1-2; D may be TRBD1 (5 bases). The CDR3 covers 13 residues. V lost 11 bases, J lost 7 bases, and 20 bases lay in between. Germline V gene data show CDR1 as SEHNR and CDR2 as FQNEAQ (reference sequence). The CDR3 nucleotides are TGTGCCGGGGGAGATGGGGAGGTCCGTGGCTACACCTTC. As protein: CAGGDGEVRGYTF.

V and J are TRBV27 and TRBJ1-2, with D possibly matching TRBD1 (5 bases). The CDR3 extends over 13 amino acids. V lost 5 bases, J lost 2 bases, and 9 bases lay in between. Germline loops: CDR1 MNHEY, CDR2 SMNVEV (reference sequence). CDR3 DNA sequence: TGTGCCAGCAGTACGGGGGTGAACTATGGCTACACCTTC. Amino acid sequence: CASSTGVNYGYTF.

This clone was observed a single time. The chain uses TRBV5-6 and TRBJ1-1; D is perhaps TRBD1 (6 bases). V lost 4 bases and J lost 1, with 14 bases in between. Looked up from germline, CDR1 is SGHDT and CDR2 is YYEEEE. The CDR3 is made up of 15 amino acids. CDR3 protein: CASSQPGQWNTEAFF. The CDR3 DNA is TGTGCCAGCAGCCAACCTGGACAGTGGAACACTGAAGCTTTCTTT.

The chain employs TRBV6-2 or TRBV6-3 and TRBJ1-2; maybe TRBD1 (6 bases). CDR1 and CDR2 from the germline V gene are MNHEY and SVGEGT. This CDR3 is built from 12 residues. V was shortened by 5 bases and J by 5 bases, with 9 bases between the two germline ends. CDR3 DNA: TGTGCCAGCAGTCCACAGGGTTATGGCTACACCTTC. Protein product: CASSPQGYGYTF.

The chain has TRBV11-2 and TRBJ2-2; perhaps TRBD2 as D (5 bases). The CDR3 loop spans 16 amino acids. V was shortened by 5 bases and J by 5 bases, with 18 bases between the two germline ends. From germline, CDR1 is SGHAT and CDR2 FQNNGV. CDR3 sequence reads: CASSLLGNTRTGELFF. The CDR3 DNA reads as TGTGCCAGCAGCCTCCTAGGAAACACTAGAACCGGGGAGCTGTTTTTT.

The rearrangement joins TRBV12-2 to TRBJ1-2. TRBV12-2 is described as a pseudogene. The CDR3 totals 18 residues. The CDR3 DNA reads TGTGCAAGTCGCTTACCGGAAATTAGGTGCCCAGGAGGCTATGGCTACACCTTC. It translates to CASRLPEIRCPGGYGYTF.

The chain is built from TRBV19 and TRBJ2-7; 9 bases fit TRBD1. CDR1 and CDR2 from the germline V gene are LNHDA and SQIVND (reference sequence). V was clipped by 5 bases and J by 3 bases; unmatched bases: 11. The CDR3 loop spans 16 amino acids. CDR3 DNA: TGTGCCAGTAGTCCTGAGTGGGGGGACAGGGACTACGAGCAGTACTTC. Translating it yields CASSPEWGDRDYEQYF.

CDR3 sequence: CASSPRRGGAGELFF. CDR3 nucleotides: TGTGCCAGCAGCCCCCGGAGGGGGGGAGCCGGGGAGCTGTTTTTT. The gene calls are TRBV7-2 and TRBJ2-2; weak D call: TRBD2 (7 bases). The germline V and J ends were trimmed by 5 bases and 6 bases, with 16 bases remaining between them. The germline V gene has CDR1 SGHTA and CDR2 FQGNSA. The CDR3 is 15 amino acids.

The V call is TRBV30, the J call TRBJ1-1; 7 nucleotides line up with TRBD1. The germline V gene encodes CDR1 GTSNPN and CDR2 SVGIG (reference sequence). V lost 4 bases, J lost 2 bases, and 7 bases stayed unmatched. The CDR3 totals 14 residues. The CDR3 protein is CAWNNRGTNTEAFF. As DNA, the CDR3 is TGTGCCTGGAATAACAGGGGTACTAACACTGAAGCTTTCTTT. The full variable domain, with the rest looked up from reference TRBV30 and TRBJ1-1, is SQTIHQWPATLVQPVGSPLSLECTVEGTSNPNLYWYRQAAGRGLQLLFYSVGIGQISSEVPQNLSASRPQDRQFILSSKKLLLSDSGFYLCAWNNRGTNTEAFFGQGTRLTVV.

The V call is TRBV5-6, the J call TRBJ1-2; perhaps TRBD1 as D (5 bases). V was cut by 4 bases and J by 0 bases, with 10 bases left in between. The CDR3 loop spans 14 amino acids. CDR1 and CDR2 (germline): SGHDT, YYEEEE. The CDR3 reads CASSNPTANYGYTF. The CDR3 bases are TGTGCCAGCAGCAACCCGACAGCTAACTATGGCTACACCTTC.

V usage is TRBV5-6 and J usage is TRBJ2-1; TRBD1 matches 7 bases. V gave up 0 bases and J gave up 4 bases; unmatched junction bases: 10. The CDR3 has 17 residues. From germline, CDR1 is SGHDT and CDR2 YYEEEE. This CDR3 is CASSLASIGQVYNEQFF. In nucleotides, the CDR3 is TGTGCCAGCAGCTTGGCCTCGATCGGACAGGTATACAATGAGCAGTTCTTC.

The chain recombines TRBV11-1 with TRBJ2-4, with TRBD1 matching over 7 bases. The germline V gene encodes CDR1 SGHAT and CDR2 FQDESV (reference sequence). The trim removed 5 bases at V and 7 bases at J, leaving 5 bases unmatched. The CDR3 runs to 13 residues. The CDR3 nucleotides are TGTGCCAGCAGCAGGGGACAGAATAACATTCAGTACTTC. Translating gives CASSRGQNNIQYF.

The chain is built from TRBV9 and TRBJ2-7; 14 bases are a match to TRBD2. J was trimmed by 7 bases and V by 3 bases; bases with no gene match: 6. Germline CDR1 SGDLS, CDR2 YYNGEE. CDR3 length equals 15 residues. The chain's CDR3 is CASSAMGLAGDEQYF. As DNA, the CDR3 is TGTGCCAGCAGCGCGATGGGACTAGCGGGAGATGAGCAGTACTTC.

This clone was observed once. In the same sample, other DNA sequences code for this CDR3. This chain joins TRBV28 and TRBJ2-7; the D gene is possibly TRBD2 (6 bases). V lost 5 bases, J lost 6 bases, and 11 bases lay in between. CDR3 length: 12 residues. Germline-derived CDR1 and CDR2 are MDHEN and SYDVKM. The CDR3 nucleotides read TGTGCCAGCAGTCTCCTCGGGGGCGAGCAGTACTTC. It specifies CASSLLGGEQYF.

This chain uses TRBV15 with TRBJ2-1; 12 bases fit TRBD2. This CDR3 is built from 15 residues. Unmatched junction bases numbered 4, after V lost 2 bases and J lost 8 bases. Germline CDR1 reads LNHNV; CDR2 reads YYDKDF (reference sequence). CDR3 DNA sequence: TGTGCCACCAGCAGACTAGCGGGAGGGTTCGATGAGCAGTTCTTC. Amino acids: CATSRLAGGFDEQFF.

The J gene is TRBJ2-1, the V gene TRBV2; D ambiguous. The CDR3 extends over 15 amino acids. Germline loops: CDR1 SNHLY, CDR2 FYNNEI. V lost 2 bases to trimming and J lost 0 bases, with 8 bases between them. In DNA form, the CDR3 reads TGTGCCAGCAGTGAAAGACACGGCTCCTACAATGAGCAGTTCTTC. Protein sequence: CASSERHGSYNEQFF.

The V gene is TRBV4-1, the J gene TRBJ2-6; 8 bases agree with TRBD1. The CDR3 is made up of 16 amino acids. V dropped 1 base and J dropped 1; count of bases not matched to a gene: 0. CDR1 and CDR2 (germline): MGHRA, YSYEKL. The CDR3 spells CASSQGTGSGANVLTF. Here the CDR3 DNA reads TGCGCCAGCAGCCAAGGGACAGGGTCTGGGGCCAACGTCCTGACTTTC.

This clone came up a few times. The rearrangement uses TRBV10-2 and TRBJ2-1; no clear D. This CDR3 comprises 10 residues. Germline V gene lookup returns CDR1 WSHSY and CDR2 SAAADI. V lost 3 bases and J lost 9, with 3 bases in between. DNA for the CDR3: TGCGCCAGCAGTGATATTGAGCAGTTCTTC. Translation: CASSDIEQFF.

The chain carries TRBV10-2 and TRBJ2-2; no clear D. The CDR3 consists of 12 residues. The V end was cut by 5 bases, the J end by 5 bases, with 6 bases between. The germline V gene has CDR1 WSHSY and CDR2 SAAADI. The CDR3 DNA is TGCGCCAGCAGTCGGGTTACCGGGGAGCTGTTTTTT. This encodes CASSRVTGELFF.

The V gene is TRBV9, the J gene TRBJ2-6, with TRBD2 identical over 13 bases. The CDR3 has 17 amino acids. Germline V gives CDR1 SGDLS, CDR2 YYNGEE. With 2 bases clipped from V and 2 bases from J, the junction kept 1 base outside the gene matches. For the CDR3, the DNA is TGTGCCAGCAGCGTGGGACTAGCGGGAACTGGGGCCAACGTCCTGACTTTC. This translates into CASSVGLAGTGANVLTF.

This sequence joins TRBV28 and TRBJ1-2; 8 bases are shared with TRBD1. V was pared by 2 bases and J by 6 bases, with 11 bases of the junction left unmatched. The CDR3 is made up of 16 amino acids. Germline V gives CDR1 MDHEN, CDR2 SYDVKM. Here the CDR3 reads CASSLAPGAGGHGYTF. In DNA form, the CDR3 reads TGTGCCAGCAGTTTAGCCCCGGGAGCAGGGGGCCATGGCTACACCTTC.

The genes are TRBV6-5 and TRBJ1-2; TRBD1 aligns across 8 bases. Germline V gene data show CDR1 as MNHEY and CDR2 as SVGAGI. There are 15 residues in the CDR3. V lost 2 bases to trimming and J lost 7 bases; unmatched junction nucleotides: 9. The CDR3 DNA sequence: TGTGCCAGCAGTTACGCCGGACAGGGTTCGGTTGGCTACACCTTC. Translated, it gives CASSYAGQGSVGYTF.

The J gene is TRBJ2-7, the V gene TRBV7-2; D may be TRBD2 (5 bases). Trimming removed 6 bases at V and 5 bases at J, with 20 bases between. CDR3 length: 15 amino acids. CDR1 and CDR2 (germline): SGHTA, FQGNSA. CDR3 loop: CASRPRAGYYDEQYF. The DNA for the CDR3 is TGTGCCAGCAGGCCTCGGGCGGGCTACTACGACGAGCAGTACTTC.

V usage is TRBV5-6 and J usage is TRBJ2-7, with 10 bases lining up with TRBD1. This CDR3 has 15 residues. The junction had 7 bases not matched to a gene; V was cut back by 3 bases and J by 4 bases. Per the germline V gene, CDR1 is SGHDT and CDR2 is YYEEEE. The CDR3 loop reads CASSSIRQGAYEQYF. DNA of the CDR3: TGTGCCAGCAGCTCGATAAGACAGGGGGCGTACGAGCAGTACTTC. Together with reference TRBV5-6 and TRBJ2-7, the CDR3 gives the full variable domain: DAGVTQSPTHLIKTRGQQVTLRCSPKSGHDTVSWYQQALGQGPQFIFQYYEEEERQRGNFPDRFSGHQFPNYSSELNVNALLLGDSALYLCASSSIRQGAYEQYFGPGTRLTVT.

The J gene is TRBJ2-1, the V gene TRBV3-1 (or the pseudogene TRBV3-2), with TRBD1 as a possible D gene (5 bases). The CDR3 length is 15 residues. Trimming cost V 1 base and J 6 bases, with 13 bases left between them. CDR1 LGHDT and CDR2 YNNKEL come from the germline V gene (reference sequence). The CDR3 loop is CASSQVNRIANEQFF. CDR3 bases: TGTGCCAGCAGCCAAGTCAACAGGATAGCCAATGAGCAGTTCTTC.

The chain joins TRBV6-2 or TRBV6-3 to TRBJ2-7, with 8 bases fitting TRBD2. CDR1 is MNHEY, CDR2 SVGEGT, per germline. There are 15 residues in the CDR3. Trimming took 2 bases from V and 0 from J; bases not matched to a gene: 3. The CDR3 spells CASSYGSGDSYEQYF. As DNA, the CDR3 is TGTGCCAGCAGTTACGGTAGCGGGGACTCCTACGAGCAGTACTTC.

The chain employs TRBV4-2 and TRBJ1-4, with a possible D match to TRBD1 (5 bases). CDR1 is LGHNA and CDR2 is YNFKEQ in the germline V gene. V was trimmed by 1 base and J by 5 bases, leaving 14 bases between them. The length of the CDR3 is 16 residues. CDR3 bases: TGTGCCAGCAGCCAAGTGGGGGGAAACGGGAATGAAAAACTGTTTTTT. This sequence encodes CASSQVGGNGNEKLFF.

This clone has just a few counts. This chain links TRBV5-4 with TRBJ1-1, with D perhaps matching TRBD1 (5 bases). The CDR3 is 15 amino acids. CDR1 SGHNT and CDR2 YYREEE come from the germline V gene (reference sequence). The V end lost 4 bases, the J end lost 4 bases, and 17 bases lay between the germline ends. CDR3 sequence: CASSPALAGRTEAFF. CDR3 sequence (DNA): TGTGCCAGCAGCCCGGCTCTAGCGGGACGCACTGAAGCTTTCTTT.